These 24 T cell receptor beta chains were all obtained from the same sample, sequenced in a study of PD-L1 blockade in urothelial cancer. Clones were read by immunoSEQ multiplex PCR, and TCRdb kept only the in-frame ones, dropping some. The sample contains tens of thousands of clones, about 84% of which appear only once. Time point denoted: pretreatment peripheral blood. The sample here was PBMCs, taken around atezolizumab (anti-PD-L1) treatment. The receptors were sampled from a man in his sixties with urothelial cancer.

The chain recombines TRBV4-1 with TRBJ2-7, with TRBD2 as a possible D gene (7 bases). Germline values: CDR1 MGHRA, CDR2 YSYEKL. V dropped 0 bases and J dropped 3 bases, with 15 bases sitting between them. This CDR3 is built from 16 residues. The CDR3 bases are TGCGCCAGCAGCCAAGATAGGGGGGGTCCTTTCTACGAGCAGTACTTC. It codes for CASSQDRGGPFYEQYF.

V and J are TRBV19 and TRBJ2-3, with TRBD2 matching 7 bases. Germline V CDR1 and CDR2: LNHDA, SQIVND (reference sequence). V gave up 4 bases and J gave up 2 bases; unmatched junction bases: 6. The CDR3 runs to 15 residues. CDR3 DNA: TGTGCCAGTAGTAGGCGGGGGAGAGACACAGATACGCAGTATTTT. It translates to CASSRRGRDTDTQYF.

The CDR3 loop reads CASSFPRVAGTGELFF. CDR3 DNA sequence: TGTGCCAGTAGTTTCCCCCGCGTAGCGGGTACCGGGGAGCTGTTTTTT. The genes are TRBV19 and TRBJ2-2, with 7 bases that match TRBD2. V lost 5 bases and J lost 5; bases outside the gene matches: 11. The CDR3 spans 16 residues. The germline V gene has CDR1 LNHDA and CDR2 SQIVND (reference sequence). The complete variable domain, with remaining parts taken from reference TRBV19 and TRBJ2-2, reads DGGITQSPKYLFRKEGQNVTLSCEQNLNHDAMYWYRQDPGQGLRLIYYSQIVNDFQKGDIAEGYSVSREKKESFPLTVTSAQKNPTAFYLCASSFPRVAGTGELFFGEGSRLTVL.

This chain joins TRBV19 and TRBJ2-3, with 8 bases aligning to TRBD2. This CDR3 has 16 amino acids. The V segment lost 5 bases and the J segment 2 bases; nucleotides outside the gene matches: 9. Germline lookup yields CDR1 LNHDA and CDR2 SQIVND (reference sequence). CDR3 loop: CASSGIAGPFTDTQYF. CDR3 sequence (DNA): TGTGCCAGTAGTGGAATAGCGGGGCCCTTCACAGATACGCAGTATTTT. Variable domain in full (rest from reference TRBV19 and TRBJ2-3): DGGITQSPKYLFRKEGQNVTLSCEQNLNHDAMYWYRQDPGQGLRLIYYSQIVNDFQKGDIAEGYSVSREKKESFPLTVTSAQKNPTAFYLCASSGIAGPFTDTQYFGPGTRLTVL.

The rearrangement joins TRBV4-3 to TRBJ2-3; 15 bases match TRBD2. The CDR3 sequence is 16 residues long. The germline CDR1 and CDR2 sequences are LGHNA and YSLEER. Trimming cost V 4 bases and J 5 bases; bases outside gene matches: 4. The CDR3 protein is CASSPVGLAGGDTQYF. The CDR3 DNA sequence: TGCGCCAGCAGCCCAGTGGGACTAGCGGGAGGAGATACGCAGTATTTT.

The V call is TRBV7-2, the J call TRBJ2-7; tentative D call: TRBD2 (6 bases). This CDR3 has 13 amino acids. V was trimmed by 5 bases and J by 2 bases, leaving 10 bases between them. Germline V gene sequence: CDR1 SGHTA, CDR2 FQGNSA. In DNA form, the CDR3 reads TGTGCCAGCAGCAAGCAGCGGGCCTACGAGCAGTACTTC. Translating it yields CASSKQRAYEQYF.

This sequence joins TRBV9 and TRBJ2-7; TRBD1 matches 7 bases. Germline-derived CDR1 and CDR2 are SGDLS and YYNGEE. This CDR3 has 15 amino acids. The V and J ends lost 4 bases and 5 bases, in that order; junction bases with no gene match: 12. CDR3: CASSTLEGAGHEQYF. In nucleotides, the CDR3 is TGTGCCAGCAGCACCCTTGAGGGGGCTGGCCACGAGCAGTACTTC.

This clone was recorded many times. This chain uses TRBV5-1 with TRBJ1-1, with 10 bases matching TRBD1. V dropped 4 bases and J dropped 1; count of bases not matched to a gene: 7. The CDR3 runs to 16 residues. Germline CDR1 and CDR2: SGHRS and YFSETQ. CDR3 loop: CASSKGQGGGNTEAFF. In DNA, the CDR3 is TGCGCCAGCAGCAAAGGACAGGGGGGCGGGAACACTGAAGCTTTCTTT.

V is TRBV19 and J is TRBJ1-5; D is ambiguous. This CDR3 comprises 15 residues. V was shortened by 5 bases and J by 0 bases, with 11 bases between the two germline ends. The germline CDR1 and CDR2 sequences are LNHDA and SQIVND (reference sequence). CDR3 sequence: CASSFGRASNQPQHF. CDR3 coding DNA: TGTGCCAGTAGTTTTGGGAGGGCTAGCAATCAGCCCCAGCATTTT.

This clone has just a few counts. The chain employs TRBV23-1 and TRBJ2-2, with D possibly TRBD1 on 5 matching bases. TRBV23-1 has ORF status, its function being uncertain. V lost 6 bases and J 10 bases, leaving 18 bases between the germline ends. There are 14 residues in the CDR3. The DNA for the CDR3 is TGCGCCAGCAGGGGCCCTAAGGGGCCGATGGAGCTGTTTTTT. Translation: CASRGPKGPMELFF.

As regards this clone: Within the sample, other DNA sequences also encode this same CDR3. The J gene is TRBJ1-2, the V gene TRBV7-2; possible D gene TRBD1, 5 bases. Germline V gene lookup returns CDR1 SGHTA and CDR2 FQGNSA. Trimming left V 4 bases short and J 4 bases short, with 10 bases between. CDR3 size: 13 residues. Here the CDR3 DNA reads TGTGCCAGCAGCTCAACGGGGGGCTATGGCTACACCTTC. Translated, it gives CASSSTGGYGYTF.

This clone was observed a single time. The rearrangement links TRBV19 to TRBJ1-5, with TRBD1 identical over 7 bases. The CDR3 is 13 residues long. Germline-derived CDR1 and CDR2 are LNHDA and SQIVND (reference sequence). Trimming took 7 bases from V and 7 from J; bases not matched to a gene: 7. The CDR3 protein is CASTDRVRQPQHF. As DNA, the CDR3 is TGTGCCAGTACAGACAGGGTACGGCAGCCCCAGCATTTT.

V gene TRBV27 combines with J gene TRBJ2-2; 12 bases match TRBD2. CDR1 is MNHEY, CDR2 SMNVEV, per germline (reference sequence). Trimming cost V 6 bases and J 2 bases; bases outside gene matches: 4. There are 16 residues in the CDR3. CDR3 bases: TGTGCCAGCAGCCAGACTAGCGGGAGAAACACCGGGGAGCTGTTTTTT. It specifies CASSQTSGRNTGELFF.

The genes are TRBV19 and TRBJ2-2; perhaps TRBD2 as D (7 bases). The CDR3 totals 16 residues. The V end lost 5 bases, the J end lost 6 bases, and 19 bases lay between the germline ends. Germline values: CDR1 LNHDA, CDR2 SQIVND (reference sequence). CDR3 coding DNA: TGTGCCAGTAGTGAGGAAACGCGGGGGCTGGCCGGGGAGCTGTTTTTT. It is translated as CASSEETRGLAGELFF.

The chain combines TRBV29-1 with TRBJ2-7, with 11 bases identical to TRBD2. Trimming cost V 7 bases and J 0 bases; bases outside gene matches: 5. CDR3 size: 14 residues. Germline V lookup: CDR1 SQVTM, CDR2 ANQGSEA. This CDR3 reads CSAELAGASYEQYF. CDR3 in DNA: TGCAGCGCAGAACTAGCGGGGGCCTCCTACGAGCAGTACTTC.

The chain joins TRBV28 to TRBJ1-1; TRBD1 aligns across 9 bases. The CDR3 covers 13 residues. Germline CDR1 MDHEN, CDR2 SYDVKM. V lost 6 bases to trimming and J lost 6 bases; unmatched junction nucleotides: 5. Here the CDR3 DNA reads TGTGCCAGCAGGACAGGGGGTGGTTCTGAAGCTTTCTTT. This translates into CASRTGGGSEAFF. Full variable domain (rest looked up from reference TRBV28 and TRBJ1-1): DVKVTQSSRYLVKRTGEKVFLECVQDMDHENMFWYRQDPGLGLRLIYFSYDVKMKEKGDIPEGYSVSREKKERFSLILESASTNQTSMYLCASRTGGGSEAFFGQGTRLTVV.

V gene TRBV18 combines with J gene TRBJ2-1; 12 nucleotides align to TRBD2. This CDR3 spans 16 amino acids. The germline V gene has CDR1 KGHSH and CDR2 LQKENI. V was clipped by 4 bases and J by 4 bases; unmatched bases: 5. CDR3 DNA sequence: TGTGCCAGCTCACTTAAGACTAGCGGGAGTTACAATGAGCAGTTCTTC. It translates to CASSLKTSGSYNEQFF. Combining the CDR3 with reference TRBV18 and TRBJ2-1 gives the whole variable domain NAGVMQNPRHLVRRRGQEARLRCSPMKGHSHVYWYRQLPEEGLKFMVYLQKENIIDESGMPKERFSAEFPKEGPSILRIQQVVRGDSAAYFCASSLKTSGSYNEQFFGPGTRLTVL.

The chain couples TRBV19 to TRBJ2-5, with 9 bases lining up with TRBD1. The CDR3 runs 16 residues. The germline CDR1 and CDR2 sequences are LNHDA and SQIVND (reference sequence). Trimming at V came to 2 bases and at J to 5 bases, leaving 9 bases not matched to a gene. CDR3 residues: CASSITGTGPEETQYF. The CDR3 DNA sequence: TGTGCCAGTAGTATAACCGGGACAGGGCCCGAGGAGACCCAGTACTTC.

This CDR3 reads CASSLGLRRDGRTHTGELFF. In DNA form, the CDR3 reads TGTGCCAGCAGCTTAGGCCTAAGGAGGGATGGTCGAACCCATACCGGGGAGCTGTTTTTT. J is TRBJ2-2 and V is TRBV13, with D possibly being TRBD2 (6 bases). In germline, CDR1 is PRHDT, CDR2 FYEKMQ (reference sequence). The CDR3 sequence is 20 residues long. V lost 0 bases to trimming and J lost 5 bases, with 25 bases between them. The full variable domain, completed using reference TRBV13 and TRBJ2-2, is AAGVIQSPRHLIKEKRETATLKCYPIPRHDTVYWYQQGPGQDPQFLISFYEKMQSDKGSIPDRFSAQQFSDYHSELNMSSLELGDSALYFCASSLGLRRDGRTHTGELFFGEGSRLTVL.

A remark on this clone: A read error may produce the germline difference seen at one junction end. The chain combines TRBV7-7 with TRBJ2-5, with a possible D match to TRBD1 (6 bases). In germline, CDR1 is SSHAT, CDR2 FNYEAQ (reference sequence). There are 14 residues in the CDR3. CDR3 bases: TGTGCTAGCAGCCCCCCCGGGACAAAAGAGACCCAGTACTTC. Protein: CASSPPGTKETQYF.

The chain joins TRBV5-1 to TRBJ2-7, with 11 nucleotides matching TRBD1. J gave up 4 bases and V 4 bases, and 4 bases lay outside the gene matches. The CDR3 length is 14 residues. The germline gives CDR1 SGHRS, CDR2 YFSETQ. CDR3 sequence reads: CASSIGQGAYEQYF. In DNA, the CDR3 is TGCGCCAGCAGCATAGGACAGGGGGCTTACGAGCAGTACTTC.

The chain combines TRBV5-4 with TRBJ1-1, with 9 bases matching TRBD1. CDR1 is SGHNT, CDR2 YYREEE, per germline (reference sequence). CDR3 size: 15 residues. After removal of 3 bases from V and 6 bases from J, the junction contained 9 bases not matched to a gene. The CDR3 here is CASSSRTGGLSEAFF. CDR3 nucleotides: TGTGCCAGCAGCTCAAGAACAGGGGGCCTGTCTGAAGCTTTCTTT.

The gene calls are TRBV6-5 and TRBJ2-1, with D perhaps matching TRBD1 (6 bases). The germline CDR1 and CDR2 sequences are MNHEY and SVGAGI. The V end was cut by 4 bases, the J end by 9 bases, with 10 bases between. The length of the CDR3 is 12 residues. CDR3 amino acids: CASSFSGAEQFF. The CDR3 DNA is TGTGCCAGCAGTTTTTCAGGGGCTGAGCAGTTCTTC.

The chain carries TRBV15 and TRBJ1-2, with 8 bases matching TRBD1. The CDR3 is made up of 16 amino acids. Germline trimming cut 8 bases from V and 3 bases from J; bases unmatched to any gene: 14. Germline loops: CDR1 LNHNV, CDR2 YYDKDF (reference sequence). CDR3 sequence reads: CATRPGTGIGDYGYTF. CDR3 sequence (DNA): TGTGCCACCCGTCCCGGGACAGGAATTGGTGACTATGGCTACACCTTC. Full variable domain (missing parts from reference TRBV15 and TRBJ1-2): DAMVIQNPRYQVTQFGKPVTLSCSQTLNHNVMYWYQQKSSQAPKLLFHYYDKDFNNEADTPDNFQSRRPNTSFCFLDIRSPGLGDTAMYLCATRPGTGIGDYGYTFGSGTRLTVV.